Below, 31 T cell receptor beta chains from the same sample are listed, as sequenced in a study of blood T cell repertoires in COVID-19. TCRdb keeps only in-frame clones here, not all; method: immunoSEQ multiplex PCR. Here the sample spans roughly 68,000 clones, 88% being singletons. Specimen: PBMCs or T cells enriched from blood (not recorded which). The receptors come from a woman in her thirties or forties who had recovered from COVID-19.

The V call is TRBV9, the J call TRBJ2-2, with TRBD2 matching 12 bases. Unmatched junction bases numbered 7, after V lost 0 bases and J lost 4 bases. The CDR3 runs to 18 residues. CDR1 SGDLS and CDR2 YYNGEE come from the germline V gene. The DNA for the CDR3 is TGTGCCAGCAGCGTAGCAGCTAGCGGGGGGGCGACCACCGGGGAGCTGTTTTTT. Amino acids: CASSVAASGGATTGELFF.

The chain links TRBV3-1 (or the pseudogene TRBV3-2) to TRBJ1-1; TRBD1 is a possible D gene (5 bases). Trimming left V 1 base short and J 4 bases short, with 10 bases between. CDR1 is LGHDT, CDR2 YNNKEL, per germline (reference sequence). This CDR3 spans 14 amino acids. DNA for the CDR3: TGTGCCAGCAGCCAAGTGCGGGGGAGCACTGAAGCTTTCTTT. Its protein is CASSQVRGSTEAFF.

About this clone itself: The junction departs from germline at one end; a sequencing error may be responsible. V is TRBV6-1 and J is TRBJ1-5, with TRBD1 identical over 8 bases. CDR1 MNHNS and CDR2 SASEGT come from the germline V gene. The length of the CDR3 is 16 residues. The DNA of the CDR3 is TGTGCCAGCAGTCAAGCAGGGGGCTGGAGCAATCAGCCCCAGCATTTT. Residues: CASSQAGGWSNQPQHF.

This chain connects TRBV5-1 to TRBJ1-1; D may be TRBD1 (6 bases). Germline values: CDR1 SGHRS, CDR2 YFSETQ. This CDR3 has 14 residues. With 4 bases removed from V and 6 bases from J, the gap between germline ends came to 16 bases. CDR3 DNA: TGCGCCAGCAGCACGGGGACAAGGATCTCTGAAGCTTTCTTT. It specifies CASSTGTRISEAFF.

The rearrangement uses TRBV6-2 or TRBV6-3 and TRBJ2-2; 13 bases map to TRBD2. J was trimmed by 2 bases and V by 2 bases; bases with no gene match: 14. The CDR3 length is 21 residues. CDR1 MNHEY and CDR2 SVGEGT come from the germline V gene. In DNA form, the CDR3 reads TGTGCCAGCAGTTACGACAGTCGGACTAGCGGGGGATACCGAAACACCGGGGAGCTGTTTTTT. This translates into CASSYDSRTSGGYRNTGELFF.

The V gene is TRBV3-1 (or the pseudogene TRBV3-2), the J gene TRBJ1-2, with D possibly matching TRBD1 (5 bases). The V end lost 4 bases, the J end lost 6 bases, and 12 bases lay between the germline ends. Germline CDR1 LGHDT, CDR2 YNNKEL (reference sequence). This CDR3 contains 13 residues. This CDR3 reads CASSRSRRDGYTF. The CDR3 DNA is TGTGCCAGCAGCCGATCCCGCAGGGATGGCTACACCTTC.

This clone was picked up one time. The DNA for the CDR3 is TGTGCCAGCAGCGTAGAATGTGCTAGCGGGGGGCAACCAGGAGAGACCCAGTACTTC. This codes for CASSVECASGGQPGETQYF. V usage is TRBV9 and J usage is TRBJ2-5; 11 bases are shared with TRBD2. The V gene's germline CDR1 is SGDLS and CDR2 YYNGEE. The CDR3 is made up of 19 amino acids. The trim removed 0 bases at V and 4 bases at J, leaving 14 bases unmatched.

The chain has TRBV6-1 and TRBJ1-2; 8 bases are shared with TRBD1. The CDR3 is made up of 15 amino acids. J gave up 7 bases and V 3 bases, and 10 bases lay outside the gene matches. CDR1 MNHNS and CDR2 SASEGT come from the germline V gene. CDR3 DNA sequence: TGTGCCAGCAGTGAGACAGGGGACTTCCGAGGTGGCTACACCTTC. Translation: CASSETGDFRGGYTF.

The rearrangement uses TRBV18 and TRBJ1-3; 7 bases map to TRBD1. CDR3 length: 15 amino acids. V lost 4 bases to trimming and J lost 0 bases; unmatched junction nucleotides: 3. Germline V gives CDR1 KGHSH, CDR2 LQKENI. CDR3 loop: CASSRGQSSGNTIYF. The CDR3, as DNA: TGTGCCAGCTCACGGGGACAGTCCTCTGGAAACACCATATATTTT.

The rearrangement uses TRBV15 and TRBJ2-3, with 7 nucleotides matching TRBD2. After removal of 1 base from V and 2 bases from J, the junction contained 3 bases not matched to a gene. Germline CDR1 LNHNV, CDR2 YYDKDF (reference sequence). The CDR3 sequence is 15 residues long. The CDR3 protein is CATSRGRGDTDTQYF. The CDR3 coding sequence is TGTGCCACCAGCAGAGGCCGGGGGGACACAGATACGCAGTATTTT.

J is TRBJ1-3 and V is TRBV14; 7 bases align to TRBD1. CDR3 length equals 16 residues. Germline values: CDR1 SGHDN, CDR2 FVKESK. Trimming cost V 5 bases and J 0 bases; bases outside gene matches: 7. The CDR3 DNA reads as TGTGCCAGCAGCGCCACGACAGGGAACTCTGGAAACACCATATATTTT. This sequence encodes CASSATTGNSGNTIYF.

V is TRBV9 and J is TRBJ2-7; 8 positions agree with TRBD1. Germline V CDR1 and CDR2: SGDLS, YYNGEE. The CDR3 has 15 amino acids. J was trimmed by 2 bases and V by 0 bases; bases with no gene match: 4. CDR3 bases: TGTGCCAGCAGCGTAGGTGGACAGGGTGCCTACGAGCAGTACTTC. Translated: CASSVGGQGAYEQYF.

V is TRBV28 and J is TRBJ2-7, with a tentative D call TRBD1 (6 bases). Trimming stripped 6 bases from V and 2 bases from J, with 11 bases between. This CDR3 contains 13 residues. The germline V gene has CDR1 MDHEN and CDR2 SYDVKM. CDR3 bases: TGTGCCAGCAGAGTAGGGGGTCCCTACGAGCAGTACTTC. Translating gives CASRVGGPYEQYF.

This chain links TRBV5-4 with TRBJ2-3, with 8 bases that match TRBD2. With V trimmed by 0 bases and J by 6 bases, 3 bases remained unmatched. This CDR3 has 14 amino acids. From germline, CDR1 is SGHNT and CDR2 YYREEE (reference sequence). CDR3 coding DNA: TGTGCCAGCAGCTTGGGGACTAGCCCGGATACGCAGTATTTT. Translated, it gives CASSLGTSPDTQYF.

This chain connects TRBV6-6 to TRBJ2-5; 11 bases map to TRBD2. The length of the CDR3 is 16 residues. Germline V gives CDR1 MNHNY, CDR2 SVGAGI (reference sequence). Germline trimming cut 2 bases from V and 5 bases from J; bases unmatched to any gene: 7. CDR3 in amino acids: CASSYRVAGGQETQYF. The CDR3 nucleotides are TGTGCCAGCAGTTACAGGGTAGCGGGGGGGCAGGAGACCCAGTACTTC.

V and J are TRBV27 and TRBJ1-1, with TRBD1 identical over 7 bases. Germline V gives CDR1 MNHEY, CDR2 SMNVEV (reference sequence). Trimming cost V 6 bases and J 4 bases; bases outside gene matches: 11. The CDR3 totals 15 residues. The CDR3 region has the DNA TGTGCCAGCAGCCAAGACAGGGCCAGGGTCACTGAAGCTTTCTTT. It specifies CASSQDRARVTEAFF.

The V and J genes are TRBV11-3 and TRBJ1-2; D remains unclear. Trimming took off 6 bases at V and 4 bases at J, with 12 bases between the two ends. Looked up from germline, CDR1 is SGHNT and CDR2 is YENEEA. The CDR3 spans 13 residues. The CDR3 coding sequence is TGTGCCAGCAGTTCAGGCGAACTCTATGGCTACACCTTC. Its protein product is CASSSGELYGYTF.

V and J are TRBV4-2 and TRBJ2-7; 8 positions match TRBD2. CDR3 length: 18 amino acids. Germline V gives CDR1 LGHNA, CDR2 YNFKEQ. With 2 bases clipped from V and 7 bases from J, the junction kept 19 bases outside the gene matches. The CDR3 DNA reads as TGTGCCAGCAGCCAATCCCCGGGACTAGAATCTGTTTCTACGGAGCAGTACTTC. Its translation is CASSQSPGLESVSTEQYF.

The CDR3 DNA reads as TGTGCCAGCAGTCAGGGGGCATCCCAAGAGACCCAGTACTTC. The encoded protein is CASSQGASQETQYF. The chain carries TRBV28 and TRBJ2-5, with 8 bases fitting TRBD1. The trim removed 5 bases at V and 1 base at J, leaving 3 bases unmatched. The CDR3 length is 14 residues. Germline loops: CDR1 MDHEN, CDR2 SYDVKM.

The count of this clone is one. J is TRBJ2-3 and V is TRBV4-1; D perhaps matches TRBD1 (6 bases). CDR1 and CDR2 (germline): MGHRA, YSYEKL. The V end lost 4 bases, the J end lost 3 bases, and 17 bases lay between the germline ends. The CDR3 consists of 16 residues. CDR3 in DNA: TGCGCCAGCAGCCCCCGACCCGGGCAGGGGACAGATACGCAGTATTTT. Residues: CASSPRPGQGTDTQYF.

The chain joins TRBV19 to TRBJ2-3, with TRBD1 identical over 11 bases. The germline CDR1 and CDR2 sequences are LNHDA and SQIVND (reference sequence). J gave up 5 bases and V 5 bases, and 9 bases lay outside the gene matches. The CDR3 is 16 amino acids. CDR3 bases: TGTGCCAGTAGTTCCCCCAGGACAGGGGGCAGAGATACGCAGTATTTT. This encodes CASSSPRTGGRDTQYF.

The chain uses TRBV6-5 and TRBJ2-5; perhaps TRBD2 as D (6 bases). V was pared by 11 bases and J by 2 bases, with 15 bases between. This CDR3 is built from 13 residues. Germline values: CDR1 MNHEY, CDR2 SVGAGI. CDR3 loop: CASRERPQETQYF. CDR3 DNA sequence: TGTGCCTCCCGGGAGAGGCCTCAAGAGACCCAGTACTTC.

The J gene is TRBJ1-1, the V gene TRBV6-5, with D possibly matching TRBD1 (5 bases). V was trimmed by 10 bases and J by 6 bases, leaving 15 bases between them. CDR3 length: 12 amino acids. The germline gives CDR1 MNHEY, CDR2 SVGAGI. The CDR3 DNA follows: TGTGCCACGGGGGGAGGTTATCCTGAAGCTTTCTTT. It encodes CATGGGYPEAFF.

The V and J genes are TRBV10-2 and TRBJ2-7; the D is unclear. Trimming shortened V by 8 bases and J by 0 bases, and 8 bases separated the two germline ends. Germline loops: CDR1 WSHSY, CDR2 SAAADI. This CDR3 has 12 amino acids. The CDR3 here is CASQQSSYEQYF. The CDR3 bases are TGCGCCAGCCAACAGAGCTCCTACGAGCAGTACTTC.

This clone has more than one count but fewer than ten. V is TRBV2 and J is TRBJ2-7, with a weak D call TRBD1 (5 bases). The CDR3 consists of 15 residues. CDR1 and CDR2 from the germline V gene are SNHLY and FYNNEI. Trimming stripped 0 bases from V and 6 bases from J, with 15 bases between. CDR3 coding DNA: TGTGCCAGCAGTGAAGCGTTCAGATTTAGGGGCGAGCAGTACTTC. Translated: CASSEAFRFRGEQYF.

The V gene is TRBV7-9, the J gene TRBJ1-1; D is undetermined. V was shortened by 5 bases and J by 6 bases, with 13 bases between the two germline ends. The germline CDR1 and CDR2 sequences are SEHNR and FQNEAQ (reference sequence). CDR3 length: 13 amino acids. CDR3 bases: TGTGCCAGCAGCCCAGTGACTGCCCCTGAAGCTTTCTTT. It specifies CASSPVTAPEAFF.

The V gene is TRBV19, the J gene TRBJ1-1; tentative D call: TRBD1 (6 bases). Germline loops: CDR1 LNHDA, CDR2 SQIVND (reference sequence). The CDR3 loop spans 16 amino acids. Deletions cut 7 bases from V and 0 bases from J, with 18 bases between. The CDR3, as DNA: TGTGCCAGTAACCTAATGGGGGGGGGCATGAACACTGAAGCTTTCTTT. Its translation is CASNLMGGGMNTEAFF. The whole variable domain, filled in from reference TRBV19 and TRBJ1-1, reads DGGITQSPKYLFRKEGQNVTLSCEQNLNHDAMYWYRQDPGQGLRLIYYSQIVNDFQKGDIAEGYSVSREKKESFPLTVTSAQKNPTAFYLCASNLMGGGMNTEAFFGQGTRLTVV.

The genes are TRBV19 and TRBJ1-1; unclear D gene. V was cut by 8 bases and J by 0 bases, with 7 bases left in between. The CDR3 runs 12 residues. Germline V CDR1 and CDR2: LNHDA, SQIVND (reference sequence). As DNA, the CDR3 is TGTGCCAGTGGACTTATGAACACTGAAGCTTTCTTT. Its translation is CASGLMNTEAFF.

The chain carries TRBV18 and TRBJ1-2; D is uncertain. V was pared by 3 bases and J by 4 bases, with 21 bases between. CDR3 length: 17 amino acids. Germline CDR1 is KGHSH and CDR2 is LQKENI. CDR3 DNA: TGTGCCAGCTCACCCCCCGGGTTTGGGCACGGGGTCTATGGCTACACCTTC. Residues: CASSPPGFGHGVYGYTF.

The chain has TRBV6-5 and TRBJ1-1; 11 positions agree with TRBD1. V shed 10 bases and J 3 bases; nucleotides not matched to a gene: 10. Germline CDR1 reads MNHEY; CDR2 reads SVGAGI. This CDR3 comprises 15 residues. DNA of the CDR3: TGTGCCATTCTTTCGGACAGGGGGCTGTACACTGAAGCTTTCTTT. It codes for CAILSDRGLYTEAFF.

The gene calls are TRBV20-1 and TRBJ2-3, with TRBD2 matching 8 bases. CDR1 and CDR2 (germline): DFQATT, SNEGSKA (reference sequence). With 3 bases clipped from V and 4 bases from J, the junction kept 6 bases outside the gene matches. The CDR3 is 14 amino acids. The CDR3 reads CSASQRGYPDTQYF. CDR3 bases: TGCAGTGCTAGTCAGCGGGGGTATCCAGATACGCAGTATTTT.